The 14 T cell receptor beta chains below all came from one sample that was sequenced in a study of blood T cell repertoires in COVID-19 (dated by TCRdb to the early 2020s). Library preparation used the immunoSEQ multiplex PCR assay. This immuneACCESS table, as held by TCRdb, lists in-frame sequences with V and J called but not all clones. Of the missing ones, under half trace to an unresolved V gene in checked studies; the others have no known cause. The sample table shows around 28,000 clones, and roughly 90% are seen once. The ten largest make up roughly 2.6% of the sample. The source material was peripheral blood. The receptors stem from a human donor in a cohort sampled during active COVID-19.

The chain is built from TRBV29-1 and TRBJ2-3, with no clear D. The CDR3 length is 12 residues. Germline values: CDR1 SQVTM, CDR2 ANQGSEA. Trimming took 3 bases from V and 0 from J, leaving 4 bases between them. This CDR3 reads CSVESSTDTQYF. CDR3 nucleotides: TGCAGCGTTGAGAGCAGCACAGATACGCAGTATTTT.

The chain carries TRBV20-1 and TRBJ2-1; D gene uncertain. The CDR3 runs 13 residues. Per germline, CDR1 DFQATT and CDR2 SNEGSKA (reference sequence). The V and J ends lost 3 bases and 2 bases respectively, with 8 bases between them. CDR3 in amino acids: CSASFTTYNEQFF. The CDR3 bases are TGCAGTGCTAGTTTTACAACCTACAATGAGCAGTTCTTC.

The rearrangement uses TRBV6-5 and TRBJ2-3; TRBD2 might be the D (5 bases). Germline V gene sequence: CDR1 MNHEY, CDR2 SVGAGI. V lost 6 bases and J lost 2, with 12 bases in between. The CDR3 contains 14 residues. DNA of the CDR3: TGTGCCAGCAGCGGGATCCGGTCCACAGATACGCAGTATTTT. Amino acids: CASSGIRSTDTQYF.

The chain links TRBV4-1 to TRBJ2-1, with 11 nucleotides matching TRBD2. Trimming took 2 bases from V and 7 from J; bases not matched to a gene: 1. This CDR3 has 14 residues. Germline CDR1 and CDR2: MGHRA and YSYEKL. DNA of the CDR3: TGCGCCAGCAGCCAACTAGCGGGGGGTAATGAGCAGTTCTTC. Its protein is CASSQLAGGNEQFF.

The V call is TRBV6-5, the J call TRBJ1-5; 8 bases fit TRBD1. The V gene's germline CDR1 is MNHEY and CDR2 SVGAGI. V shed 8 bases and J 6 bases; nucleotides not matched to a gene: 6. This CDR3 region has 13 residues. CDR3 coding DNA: TGTGCCAGCGGGGACAGGTCGTTTCAGCCCCAGCATTTT. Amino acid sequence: CASGDRSFQPQHF.

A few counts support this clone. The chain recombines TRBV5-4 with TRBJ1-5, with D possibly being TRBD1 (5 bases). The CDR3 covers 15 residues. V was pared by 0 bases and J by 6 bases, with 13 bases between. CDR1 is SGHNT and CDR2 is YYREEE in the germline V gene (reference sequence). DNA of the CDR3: TGTGCCAGCAGCTTGGGCAGGGAATGGGGTCAGCCCCAGCATTTT. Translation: CASSLGREWGQPQHF. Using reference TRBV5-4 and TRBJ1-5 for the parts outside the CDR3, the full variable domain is ETGVTQSPTHLIKTRGQQVTLRCSSQSGHNTVSWYQQALGQGPQFIFQYYREEENGRGNFPPRFSGLQFPNYSSELNVNALELDDSALYLCASSLGREWGQPQHFGDGTRLSIL.

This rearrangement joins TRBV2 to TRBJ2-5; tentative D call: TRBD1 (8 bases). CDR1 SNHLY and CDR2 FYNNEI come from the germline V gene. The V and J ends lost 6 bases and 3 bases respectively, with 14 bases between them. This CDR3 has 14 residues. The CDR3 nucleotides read TGTGCCAGCAGCAAACAGGGGGGGGAAGAGACCCAGTACTTC. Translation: CASSKQGGEETQYF.

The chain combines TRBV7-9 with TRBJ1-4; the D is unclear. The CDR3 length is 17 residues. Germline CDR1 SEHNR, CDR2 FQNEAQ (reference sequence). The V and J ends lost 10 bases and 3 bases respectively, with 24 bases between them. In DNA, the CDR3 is TGTGCCACCCAAAACCCAACGGGAAGCAGGCCTAATGAAAAACTGTTTTTT. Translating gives CATQNPTGSRPNEKLFF.

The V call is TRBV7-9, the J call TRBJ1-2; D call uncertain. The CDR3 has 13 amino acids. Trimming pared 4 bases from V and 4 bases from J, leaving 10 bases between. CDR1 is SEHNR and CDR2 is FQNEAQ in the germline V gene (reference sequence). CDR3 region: CASSSSPSYGYTF. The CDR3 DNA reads TGTGCCAGCAGCTCCTCCCCGAGCTATGGCTACACCTTC.

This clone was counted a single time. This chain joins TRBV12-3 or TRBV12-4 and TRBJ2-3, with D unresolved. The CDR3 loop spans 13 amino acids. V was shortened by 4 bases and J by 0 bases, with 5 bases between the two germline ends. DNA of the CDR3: TGTGCCAGCAGTTCCGTCAGCACAGATACGCAGTATTTT. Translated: CASSSVSTDTQYF.

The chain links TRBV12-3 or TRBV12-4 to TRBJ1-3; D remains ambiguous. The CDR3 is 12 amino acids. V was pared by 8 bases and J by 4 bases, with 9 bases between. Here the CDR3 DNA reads TGTGCCAGCTCGTCGGGGGGAAACACCATATATTTT. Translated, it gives CASSSGGNTIYF.

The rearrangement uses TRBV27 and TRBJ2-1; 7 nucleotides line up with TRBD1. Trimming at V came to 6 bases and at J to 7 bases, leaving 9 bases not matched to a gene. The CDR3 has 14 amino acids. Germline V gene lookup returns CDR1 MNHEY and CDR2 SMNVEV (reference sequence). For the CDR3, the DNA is TGTGCCAGCAGCGACAGGGTAGGGGTTAATGAGCAGTTCTTC. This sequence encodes CASSDRVGVNEQFF.

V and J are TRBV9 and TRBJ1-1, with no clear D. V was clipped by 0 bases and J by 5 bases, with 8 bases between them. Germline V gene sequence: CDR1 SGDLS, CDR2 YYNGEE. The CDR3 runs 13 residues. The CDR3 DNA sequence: TGTGCCAGCAGCGTAGCTCCGCGGACTGAAGCTTTCTTT. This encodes CASSVAPRTEAFF. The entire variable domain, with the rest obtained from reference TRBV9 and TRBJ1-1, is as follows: DSGVTQTPKHLITATGQRVTLRCSPRSGDLSVYWYQQSLDQGLQFLIQYYNGEERAKGNILERFSAQQFPDLHSELNLSSLELGDSALYFCASSVAPRTEAFFGQGTRLTVV.

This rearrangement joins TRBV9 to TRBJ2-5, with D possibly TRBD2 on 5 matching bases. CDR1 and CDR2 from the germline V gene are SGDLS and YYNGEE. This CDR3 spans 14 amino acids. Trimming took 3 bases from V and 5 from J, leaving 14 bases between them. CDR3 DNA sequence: TGTGCCAGCAGCGGCGGAGGACCGGCGGAGACCCAGTACTTC. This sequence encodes CASSGGGPAETQYF.